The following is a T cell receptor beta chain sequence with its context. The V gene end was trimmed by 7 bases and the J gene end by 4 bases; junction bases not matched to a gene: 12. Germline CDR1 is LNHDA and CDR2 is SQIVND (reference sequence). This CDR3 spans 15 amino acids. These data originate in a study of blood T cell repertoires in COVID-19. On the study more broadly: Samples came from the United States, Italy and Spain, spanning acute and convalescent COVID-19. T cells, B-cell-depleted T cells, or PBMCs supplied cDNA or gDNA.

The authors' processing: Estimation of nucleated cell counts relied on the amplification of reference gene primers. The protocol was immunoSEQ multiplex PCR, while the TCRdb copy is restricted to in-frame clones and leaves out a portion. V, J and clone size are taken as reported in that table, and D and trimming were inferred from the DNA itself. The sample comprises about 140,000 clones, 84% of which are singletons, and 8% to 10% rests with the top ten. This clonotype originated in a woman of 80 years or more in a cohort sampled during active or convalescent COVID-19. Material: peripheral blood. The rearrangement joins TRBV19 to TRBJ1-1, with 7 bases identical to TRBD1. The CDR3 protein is CASKGDRVVTTEAFF. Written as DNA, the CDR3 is TGTGCCAGTAAGGGTGACAGGGTGGTTACCACTGAAGCTTTCTTT.